The 26 T cell receptor beta chains reported below all come from one sample, sequenced in a study of T cell repertoires in cytomegalovirus infection. Each CDR3 protein gets one entry after TCRdb re-called the reads with MiXCR. The table records 700,000 to 850,000 distinct CDR3 sequences, 30% to 35% of them present only once. No antigen has been identified for these receptors. The sequences come from cultured CD8+ T cells from PBMCs, collected from culture after CMV antigen stimulation. The origin of the receptors is a human donor in good health (CMV status not recorded). Some clones in this sample may be carry-over from other donors' samples.

This chain uses TRBV12-3 or TRBV12-4 with TRBJ1-5; maybe TRBD1 (6 bases). V dropped 3 bases and J dropped 6 bases, with 9 bases sitting between them. The CDR3 spans 13 residues. The CDR3 reads CASSFKGGQPQHF. Here the CDR3 DNA reads TGTGCCAGCAGTTTTAAGGGGGGTCAGCCCCAGCATTTT.

This clonotype was seen more than once but under ten times. This chain links TRBV7-9 with TRBJ2-5, with 9 bases aligning to TRBD1. Germline V gene sequence: CDR1 SEHNR, CDR2 FQNEAQ (reference sequence). Trimming took 4 bases from V and 5 from J; bases not matched to a gene: 11. The CDR3 has 16 residues. The CDR3 spells CASSSIPGQGIETQYF. The CDR3 region has the DNA TGTGCCAGCAGCTCCATTCCGGGACAGGGTATCGAGACCCAGTACTTC. Full variable domain (missing parts from reference TRBV7-9 and TRBJ2-5): DTGVSQNPRHKITKRGQNVTFRCDPISEHNRLYWYRQTLGQGPEFLTYFQNEAQLEKSRLLSDRFSAERPKGSFSTLEIQRTEQGDSAMYLCASSSIPGQGIETQYFGPGTRLLVL.

This clonotype was found a few times. This sequence joins TRBV28 and TRBJ1-3, with D maybe TRBD1 (6 bases). Trimming cost V 5 bases and J 0 bases, with 11 bases left between them. The length of the CDR3 is 15 residues. CDR1 is MDHEN, CDR2 SYDVKM, per germline. The CDR3 DNA is TGTGCCAGCAGTGTGGACAGAACCTCTGGAAACACCATATATTTT. It yields the protein CASSVDRTSGNTIYF.

This clonotype was detected only once. This chain uses TRBV6-4 with TRBJ2-5; D perhaps matches TRBD1 (6 bases). The CDR3 loop spans 14 amino acids. The ends were cut back, 0 bases at V and 7 bases at J, with 12 bases in the middle. Germline V CDR1 and CDR2: MRHNA, SNTAGT. In DNA form, the CDR3 reads TGTGCCAGCAGTGACTCCAGGACAGAGGGGACCCAGTACTTC. Encoded protein: CASSDSRTEGTQYF.

This chain joins TRBV29-1 and TRBJ1-1; no clear D. The CDR3 runs 13 residues. Between the trimmed V and J ends, which lost 3 bases and 3 bases, there was a span of 11 bases. Germline-derived CDR1 and CDR2 are SQVTM and ANQGSEA. CDR3 region: CSVDRGDYTEAFF. The CDR3 coding sequence is TGCAGCGTTGACCGGGGTGATTACACTGAAGCTTTCTTT.

This clonotype has just a few counts. This sequence joins TRBV4-1 and TRBJ1-2, with unresolved D. CDR3 length: 15 amino acids. Per germline, CDR1 MGHRA and CDR2 YSYEKL. Trimming pared 0 bases from V and 7 bases from J, leaving 15 bases between. CDR3 loop: CASSQDTGVTLGYTF. The CDR3 region has the DNA TGCGCCAGCAGCCAAGATACGGGTGTCACGCTTGGCTACACCTTC.

CDR3 DNA sequence: TGCGCCAGCAGTGGGGGGCAGGACTCCAATGAGCAGTTCTTC. Translation: CASSGGQDSNEQFF. The chain recombines TRBV10-1 with TRBJ2-1; possible D gene TRBD1, 6 bases. Germline-derived CDR1 and CDR2 are WNHNN and SYGVQD (reference sequence). The CDR3 loop spans 14 amino acids. The V end was cut by 4 bases, the J end by 6 bases, with 13 bases between.

This clonotype was recorded at least ten times. The chain carries TRBV7-2 and TRBJ2-3; 9 positions agree with TRBD2. Germline assignment: CDR1 SGHTA and CDR2 FQGNSA. After removal of 4 bases from V and 3 bases from J, the junction contained 8 bases not matched to a gene. The CDR3 runs to 16 residues. The CDR3 reads CASSSRLAERTDTQYF. The CDR3, as DNA: TGTGCCAGCAGCTCCCGACTAGCGGAAAGGACAGATACGCAGTATTTT.

The chain has TRBV24-1 and TRBJ2-1; no definite D call. The CDR3 runs to 13 residues. Trimming pared 3 bases from V and 4 bases from J, leaving 6 bases between. CDR1 is KGHDR and CDR2 is SFDVKD in the germline V gene. Written as DNA, the CDR3 is TGTGCCACCAGTGATGGTGGGTACAATGAGCAGTTCTTC. Its protein is CATSDGGYNEQFF.

The rearrangement joins TRBV7-9 to TRBJ1-5; D not resolved. Germline-derived CDR1 and CDR2 are SEHNR and FQNEAQ (reference sequence). The CDR3 spans 12 residues. V gave up 8 bases and J gave up 5 bases, with 10 bases separating them. CDR3 residues: CASQDRYQPQHF. The DNA for the CDR3 is TGTGCCAGCCAGGACCGCTATCAGCCCCAGCATTTT.

This clonotype was recorded a few times. The J gene is TRBJ2-7, the V gene TRBV11-3; no reliable D call. CDR3 length equals 13 residues. The V gene lost 5 bases and the J gene lost 1 base, with 9 bases spanning the gap. Germline CDR1 SGHNT, CDR2 YENEEA. As DNA, the CDR3 is TGTGCCAGCAGCACCAAGGGTTCCTACGAGCAGTACTTC. This translates into CASSTKGSYEQYF.

The chain combines TRBV7-8 with TRBJ2-5; 7 positions match TRBD2. This CDR3 contains 16 residues. The V segment lost 5 bases and the J segment 1 base; nucleotides outside the gene matches: 10. In germline, CDR1 is SGHVS, CDR2 FQNEAQ. In DNA, the CDR3 is TGTGCCAGCAGCATCAAGCCGGGACTAACCCAAGAGACCCAGTACTTC. It yields the protein CASSIKPGLTQETQYF.

The V gene is TRBV5-5, the J gene TRBJ1-2; TRBD1 might be the D (6 bases). V was clipped by 5 bases and J by 1 base, with 9 bases between them. Germline V gene data show CDR1 as SGHKS and CDR2 as YYEKEE (reference sequence). This CDR3 is built from 13 residues. The CDR3 spells CASREQGNYGYTF. CDR3 sequence (DNA): TGTGCCAGCAGGGAACAGGGTAACTATGGCTACACCTTC.

This clonotype was counted only a few times. The V call is TRBV7-6, the J call TRBJ1-1; D unclear. There are 12 residues in the CDR3. The germline CDR1 and CDR2 sequences are SGHVS and FNYEAQ. V dropped 1 base and J dropped 7 bases, with 7 bases sitting between them. In nucleotides, the CDR3 is TGTGCCAGCAGCTTAGACGTCTATGAAGCTTTCTTT. The encoded protein is CASSLDVYEAFF. Full variable domain (missing parts from reference TRBV7-6 and TRBJ1-1): GAGVSQSPRYKVTKRGQDVALRCDPISGHVSLYWYRQALGQGPEFLTYFNYEAQQDKSGLPNDRFSAERPEGSISTLTIQRTEQRDSAMYRCASSLDVYEAFFGQGTRLTVV.

The V call is TRBV7-9, the J call TRBJ2-1; D perhaps matches TRBD1 (5 bases). CDR1 is SEHNR, CDR2 FQNEAQ, per germline (reference sequence). Trimming removed 2 bases from V and 8 bases from J, with 13 bases in between. The length of the CDR3 is 14 residues. CDR3 sequence (DNA): TGTGCCAGCAGCTTACCCTCAGGGCAGGATGAGCAGTTCTTC. It is translated as CASSLPSGQDEQFF. Full variable domain (missing parts from reference TRBV7-9 and TRBJ2-1): DTGVSQNPRHKITKRGQNVTFRCDPISEHNRLYWYRQTLGQGPEFLTYFQNEAQLEKSRLLSDRFSAERPKGSFSTLEIQRTEQGDSAMYLCASSLPSGQDEQFFGPGTRLTVL.

V is TRBV19 and J is TRBJ2-7; 13 bases match TRBD2. V lost 4 bases, J lost 3 bases, and 9 bases stayed unmatched. CDR1 and CDR2 from the germline V gene are LNHDA and SQIVND (reference sequence). There are 17 residues in the CDR3. CDR3 sequence: CASSTSSGLAGNYEQYV. The DNA of the CDR3 is TGTGCCAGTAGTACGTCTTCGGGACTAGCGGGGAACTACGAGCAGTACGTC.

The chain employs TRBV27 and TRBJ2-1; weak D call: TRBD2 (5 bases). Trimming stripped 5 bases from V and 7 bases from J, with 12 bases between. Germline-derived CDR1 and CDR2 are MNHEY and SMNVEV (reference sequence). This CDR3 comprises 13 residues. This chain's CDR3 is CASSAGRGNEQFF. In DNA form, the CDR3 reads TGTGCCAGCAGTGCGGGCCGAGGGAATGAGCAGTTCTTC.

The J gene is TRBJ2-1, the V gene TRBV11-1, with no clear D. Deletions cut 5 bases from V and 6 bases from J, with 14 bases between. The CDR3 runs 14 residues. The germline V gene encodes CDR1 SGHAT and CDR2 FQDESV (reference sequence). The DNA of the CDR3 is TGTGCCAGCAGCACTCTTGGTGGCATCAATGAGCAGTTCTTC. It yields the protein CASSTLGGINEQFF.

This clonotype came up a few times. This chain links TRBV7-6 with TRBJ1-2; the D gene is possibly TRBD1 (5 bases). Trimming cost V 5 bases and J 3 bases, with 10 bases left between them. The CDR3 has 13 residues. Per germline, CDR1 SGHVS and CDR2 FNYEAQ. CDR3 protein: CASSPRDHYGYTF. DNA of the CDR3: TGTGCCAGCAGCCCCCGGGACCACTATGGCTACACCTTC. The whole variable domain, filled in from reference TRBV7-6 and TRBJ1-2, reads GAGVSQSPRYKVTKRGQDVALRCDPISGHVSLYWYRQALGQGPEFLTYFNYEAQQDKSGLPNDRFSAERPEGSISTLTIQRTEQRDSAMYRCASSPRDHYGYTFGSGTRLTVV.

The CDR3 region is CASSSDSGRQETQYF. DNA of the CDR3: TGTGCCAGCAGCTCGGACTCCGGCCGACAAGAGACCCAGTACTTC. The rearrangement uses TRBV7-8 and TRBJ2-5; D is possibly TRBD2 (5 bases). CDR3 length equals 15 residues. Trimming took off 4 bases at V and 2 bases at J, with 14 bases between the two ends. Germline values: CDR1 SGHVS, CDR2 FQNEAQ.

This clonotype was detected once. The J gene is TRBJ1-1, the V gene TRBV12-3 or TRBV12-4; tentatively, D is TRBD1 (5 bases). Between the trimmed V and J ends, which lost 3 bases and 3 bases, there was a span of 17 bases. This CDR3 region has 16 residues. DNA of the CDR3: TGTGCCAGCAGTTTTTGGGAAAAGCAGGGCGACACTGAAGCTTTCTTT. It yields the protein CASSFWEKQGDTEAFF.

The chain recombines TRBV6-6 with TRBJ1-5; no definite D call. Germline V CDR1 and CDR2: MNHNY, SVGAGI (reference sequence). The CDR3 is 16 amino acids. Trimming cost V 5 bases and J 2 bases, with 16 bases left between them. The chain's CDR3 is CASSPSPGPGNQPQHF. For the CDR3, the DNA is TGTGCCAGCAGTCCCTCGCCAGGACCAGGCAATCAGCCCCAGCATTTT.

In its sample, this clonotype was seen many times. The chain links TRBV4-1 to TRBJ2-1; tentative D call: TRBD1 (6 bases). From germline, CDR1 is MGHRA and CDR2 YSYEKL. The CDR3 spans 16 residues. V was pared by 1 base and J by 0 bases, with 10 bases between. This chain's CDR3 is CASSQGGQISYNEQFF. In nucleotides, the CDR3 is TGCGCCAGCAGCCAAGGGGGGCAGATCTCCTACAATGAGCAGTTCTTC.

The rearrangement uses TRBV28 and TRBJ1-1; D not resolved. Trimming pared 2 bases from V and 2 bases from J, leaving 12 bases between. The CDR3 totals 15 residues. In germline, CDR1 is MDHEN, CDR2 SYDVKM. CDR3 sequence: CASSLRAGLNTEAFF. The CDR3 nucleotides read TGTGCCAGCAGTTTACGGGCAGGTTTAAACACTGAAGCTTTCTTT.

In this sample, this clonotype turned up many times. The chain has TRBV7-2 and TRBJ2-1, with 10 bases identical to TRBD2. V trimming: 5 bases; J trimming: 8 bases; junction bases outside the gene matches: 9. This CDR3 spans 15 amino acids. The germline V gene encodes CDR1 SGHTA and CDR2 FQGNSA. CDR3 sequence (DNA): TGTGCCAGCAGCAGTCTAGCGGGGGCGGTATATGAGCAGTTCTTC. It translates to CASSSLAGAVYEQFF.

The chain employs TRBV6-5 and TRBJ2-1; D gene ambiguous. Germline CDR1 MNHEY, CDR2 SVGAGI. Between the trimmed V and J ends, which lost 7 bases and 2 bases, there was a span of 24 bases. There are 18 residues in the CDR3. In DNA form, the CDR3 reads TGTGCCAGCACCCAAGAAGTATACGACACACGCCCCTACAATGAGCAGTTCTTC. Its translation is CASTQEVYDTRPYNEQFF.